A selection of T cell receptor beta chains follows, all from one sample in a study of cytotoxic CD8 clonotypes in ibrutinib-treated CLL. The assay was immunoSEQ multiplex PCR, and TCRdb's table has in-frame clones only and misses some. Seen here are around 310,000 clones, 70% to 80% observed once, and the top ten hold over 6.5%. This specimen consisted of PBMCs, obtained before ibrutinib treatment. These receptors all stem from a human donor with chronic lymphocytic leukemia. Each CDR3 is given with its conserved first and last residue. D genes are given only for firm matches. The size of a clone is reported for some rows only, either as once, few or many, or as a class for expanded clones.

J,size,D,length,V,CDR3,DNA
TRBJ1-2,.,.,11,TRBV20-1,CSVRAPNGYTF,TGCAGTGTAAGGGCTCCTAATGGCTACACCTTC
TRBJ1-1,.,.,12,TRBV10-3,CAISAGSPEAFF,TGTGCCATCAGTGCGGGGAGCCCTGAAGCTTTCTTT
TRBJ2-1,.,.,12,TRBV2,CASSEVSNEQFF,TGTGCCAGCAGTGAAGTAAGCAATGAGCAGTTCTTC
TRBJ2-1,.,.,12,TRBV25-1,CASRAGLFEQFF,TGTGCCAGCAGGGCAGGGCTATTTGAGCAGTTCTTC
TRBJ2-7,.,TRBD1,14,TRBV27,CASSPGQGGYEQYF,TGTGCCAGCAGTCCGGGACAGGGCGGCTACGAGCAGTACTTC
TRBJ1-2,.,.,12,TRBV29-1,CSVGLGSYGYTF,TGCAGCGTTGGATTGGGCAGCTATGGCTACACCTTC
TRBJ2-5,.,TRBD2,14,TRBV19,CASSIGLAGETQYF,TGTGCCAGTAGTATAGGACTAGCGGGAGAGACCCAGTACTTC
TRBJ1-2,.,TRBD1,13,TRBV28,CASLRTGRKGYTF,TGTGCCAGCCTCCGGACAGGGAGGAAGGGCTACACCTTC
TRBJ2-7,.,TRBD1,16,TRBV4-1,CASSQVAGTGGYEQYF,TGCGCCAGCAGCCAAGTGGCCGGGACAGGGGGATACGAGCAGTACTTC
TRBJ2-7,.,.,14,TRBV7-2,CASSPDRISYEQYF,TGTGCCAGCAGCCCCGACAGGATTTCCTACGAGCAGTACTTC
TRBJ2-3,.,TRBD2,15,TRBV19,CASSILAGGTDTQYF,TGTGCCAGTAGTATACTAGCGGGGGGGACAGATACGCAGTATTTT
TRBJ1-2,.,TRBD1,14,TRBV4-1,CASSPGQGLYGYTF,TGCGCCAGCAGCCCGGGACAGGGACTGTATGGCTACACCTTC
TRBJ2-2,.,TRBD2,16,TRBV7-8,CASSFSGRNKIGELFF,TGTGCCAGCAGCTTTAGCGGGAGGAATAAGATCGGGGAGCTGTTTTTT
TRBJ2-7,.,.,15,TRBV15,CATSRTFTGFLEQYF,TGTGCCACCAGCAGGACCTTTACAGGTTTCCTAGAGCAGTACTTC
TRBJ1-2,.,.,13,TRBV5-1,CASSMDSDGGYTF,TGCGCCAGCAGCATGGACTCCGACGGGGGCTACACCTTC
TRBJ1-5,.,.,13,TRBV4-2,CASSQDGIQPQHF,TGTGCCAGCAGCCAAGATGGGATCCAGCCCCAGCATTTT
TRBJ2-7,.,.,14,TRBV2,CASSLPTGAYEQYF,TGTGCCAGCAGTTTGCCTACGGGAGCCTACGAGCAGTACTTC
TRBJ1-2,few,.,13,TRBV28,CASILGQGDGYTF,TGTGCCAGCATCCTTGGTCAGGGTGATGGCTACACCTTC
TRBJ2-7,.,.,13,TRBV28,CASSFIGTYEQYF,TGTGCCAGCAGTTTTATAGGGACCTACGAGCAGTACTTC
TRBJ1-1,.,TRBD1,13,TRBV12-5,CASGTGLNTEAFF,TGTGCTAGTGGGACAGGGTTGAACACTGAAGCTTTCTTT
TRBJ1-1,.,.,14,TRBV27,CASSLSRWAFEAFF,TGTGCCAGCAGTTTATCCCGGTGGGCATTTGAAGCTTTCTTT
TRBJ1-1,.,.,18,TRBV19,CASTPPRMLQGLNTEAFF,TGTGCCAGTACTCCCCCCCGCATGTTACAGGGCCTTAACACTGAAGCTTTCTTT
TRBJ1-1,once,.,14,TRBV15,CATSRASRSGEAFF,TGTGCCACCAGCAGAGCTAGTCGGTCCGGCGAAGCTTTCTTT
TRBJ1-2,once,.,13,TRBV4-3,CASSQAGNYGYTF,TGCGCCAGCAGCCAAGCGGGGAACTATGGCTACACCTTC
TRBJ2-7,.,TRBD1,13,TRBV28,CASTLGDRYEQYF,TGTGCCAGCACCTTAGGGGACAGGTACGAGCAGTACTTC
TRBJ1-4,few,.,14,TRBV5-6,CASSLAGGNEKLFF,TGTGCCAGCAGCTTGGCAGGAGGAAATGAAAAACTGTTTTTT
TRBJ2-7,.,TRBD2,12,TRBV29-1,CSAGTTSYEQYF,TGCAGCGCCGGGACTACGTCCTACGAGCAGTACTTC
TRBJ2-7,.,.,11,TRBV6-1,CGIKAGREQYF,TGTGGAATAAAAGCAGGGCGAGAGCAGTACTTC
TRBJ2-1,once,.,13,TRBV7-9,CASTTGGVEEQFF,TGTGCCAGCACAACCGGGGGAGTAGAGGAGCAGTTCTTC
TRBJ1-4,.,.,13,TRBV6-5,CASSSRADEKLFF,TGTGCCAGCAGTTCGCGGGCAGATGAAAAACTGTTTTTT
TRBJ2-6,.,.,16,TRBV5-6,CASSLGLNSGANVLTF,TGTGCCAGCAGCTTGGGACTGAATTCTGGGGCCAACGTCCTGACTTTC
TRBJ2-7,.,TRBD2,13,TRBV7-8,CASSLGLAGEQYF,TGTGCCAGCAGCTTAGGTCTAGCGGGAGAGCAGTACTTC
TRBJ1-5,.,.,18,TRBV5-1,CASSLALGVPYRNQPQHF,TGCGCCAGCAGCTTGGCCCTGGGGGTCCCTTACCGCAATCAGCCCCAGCATTTT
TRBJ2-7,.,.,13,TRBV5-4,CASSNGPAYEQYF,TGTGCCAGCAGCAACGGACCTGCCTACGAGCAGTACTTC
TRBJ2-7,.,TRBD2,15,TRBV6-6,CASNQGLEIPYEQYF,TGTGCCAGCAACCAGGGACTAGAGATACCCTACGAGCAGTACTTC
TRBJ1-1,.,.,14,TRBV5-1,CASSLGTVNTEAFF,TGCGCCAGCAGCTTAGGGACTGTGAACACTGAAGCTTTCTTT
TRBJ2-5,.,TRBD2,16,TRBV6-5,CASSFYGTTLGETQYF,TGTGCCAGCAGTTTCTACGGGACTACCCTCGGGGAGACCCAGTACTTC
TRBJ2-1,once,.,16,TRBV4-2,CASSQDLWQGEDEQFF,TGTGCCAGCAGCCAAGACTTGTGGCAGGGAGAGGATGAGCAGTTCTTC
TRBJ2-1,few,TRBD2,16,TRBV11-2,CASSFQWSLADNEQFF,TGTGCCAGCAGCTTCCAGTGGTCACTAGCGGACAATGAGCAGTTCTTC
TRBJ2-3,.,TRBD2,16,TRBV7-2,CASSFGGLAGADTQYF,TGTGCCAGCAGCTTCGGGGGACTAGCGGGCGCAGATACGCAGTATTTT
TRBJ1-1,.,TRBD1,15,TRBV9,CASRGGTGGNTEAFF,TGTGCCAGCAGGGGAGGGACAGGGGGGAACACTGAAGCTTTCTTT
TRBJ2-7,.,TRBD1,14,TRBV2,CASSEGDRGYEQYF,TGTGCCAGCAGTGAAGGTGACAGGGGATACGAGCAGTACTTC
TRBJ2-3,.,TRBD2,16,TRBV5-1,CASSLRTSGSPDTQYF,TGCGCCAGCAGCTTAAGGACTAGCGGGAGCCCAGATACGCAGTATTTT
TRBJ1-1,.,.,15,TRBV28,CASRNLGIANTEAFF,TGTGCCAGCAGGAACCTCGGTATAGCCAACACTGAAGCTTTCTTT
TRBJ2-4,.,.,18,TRBV18,CASSPLGTLTTAKNIQYF,TGTGCCAGCTCACCACTCGGGACTCTAACTACGGCCAAAAACATTCAGTACTTC
TRBJ2-7,once,.,14,TRBV5-6,CASSPGLVRYEQYF,TGTGCCAGCAGCCCTGGGTTGGTTCGTTACGAGCAGTACTTC
TRBJ1-5,.,.,14,TRBV4-3,CASSQGLGNQPQHF,TGCGCCAGCAGCCAAGGCCTGGGAAATCAGCCCCAGCATTTT
TRBJ2-2,.,.,15,TRBV7-3,CASSLNPINTGELFF,TGTGCCAGCAGCCTAAACCCCATCAACACCGGGGAGCTGTTTTTT
TRBJ1-3,.,TRBD1,14,TRBV9,CASSGTGVGNTIYF,TGTGCCAGCAGCGGAACAGGGGTTGGAAACACCATATATTTT
TRBJ2-1,.,.,20,TRBV7-8,CASSLFSVIWNSDRFHEQFF,TGTGCCAGCAGCTTATTTTCGGTTATTTGGAATAGCGACAGGTTCCATGAGCAGTTCTTC